The T cell receptor beta chain described here comes from a study of blood T cell repertoires in COVID-19. Study context: COVID-19 samples from acute and convalescent phases originated in the United States, Italy and Spain.

Original handling: The authors estimated nucleated cell counts from reference gene primer amplification. The protocol was immunoSEQ multiplex PCR, while the TCRdb copy is restricted to in-frame clones and leaves out a portion. The V and J calls and clone size come from that table; D and trimming were worked out from the DNA. The table has about 83,000 clones, approximately 90% seen once. The ends lost 7 bases at V and 5 bases at J; junction bases unmatched: 7. This CDR3 region has 13 residues. The chain uses TRBV12-3 or TRBV12-4 and TRBJ2-5, with 7 bases fitting TRBD1. The sequencing input was peripheral blood. This receptor was obtained from a woman in her 50s with active or convalescent COVID-19. The CDR3: CASNPTGRETQYF. Here the CDR3 DNA reads TGTGCCAGCAATCCGACAGGGCGGGAGACCCAGTACTTC.